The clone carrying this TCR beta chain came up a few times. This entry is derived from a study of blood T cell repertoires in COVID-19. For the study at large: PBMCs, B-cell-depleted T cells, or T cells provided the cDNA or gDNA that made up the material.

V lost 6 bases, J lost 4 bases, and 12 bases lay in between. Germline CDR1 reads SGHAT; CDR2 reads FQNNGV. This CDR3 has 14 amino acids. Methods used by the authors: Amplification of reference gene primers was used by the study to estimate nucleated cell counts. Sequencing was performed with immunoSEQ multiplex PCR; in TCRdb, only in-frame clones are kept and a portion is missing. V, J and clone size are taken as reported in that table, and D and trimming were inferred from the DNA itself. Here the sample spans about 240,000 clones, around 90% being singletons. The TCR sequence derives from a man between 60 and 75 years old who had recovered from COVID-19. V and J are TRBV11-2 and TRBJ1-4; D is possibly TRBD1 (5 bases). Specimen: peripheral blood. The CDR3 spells CASSPGPFNEKLFF. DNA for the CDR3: TGTGCCAGCAGTCCAGGGCCCTTTAATGAAAAACTGTTTTTT.